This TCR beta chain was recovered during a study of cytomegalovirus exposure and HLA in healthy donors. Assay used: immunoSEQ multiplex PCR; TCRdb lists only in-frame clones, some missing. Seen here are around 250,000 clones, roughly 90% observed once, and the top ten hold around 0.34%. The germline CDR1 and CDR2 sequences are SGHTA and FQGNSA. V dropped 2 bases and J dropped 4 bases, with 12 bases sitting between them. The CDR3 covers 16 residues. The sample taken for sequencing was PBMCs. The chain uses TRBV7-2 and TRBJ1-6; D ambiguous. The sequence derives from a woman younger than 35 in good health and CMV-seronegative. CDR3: CASSLRNGAYNSPLHF. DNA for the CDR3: TGTGCCAGCAGCTTAAGGAATGGAGCTTATAATTCACCCCTCCACTTT.